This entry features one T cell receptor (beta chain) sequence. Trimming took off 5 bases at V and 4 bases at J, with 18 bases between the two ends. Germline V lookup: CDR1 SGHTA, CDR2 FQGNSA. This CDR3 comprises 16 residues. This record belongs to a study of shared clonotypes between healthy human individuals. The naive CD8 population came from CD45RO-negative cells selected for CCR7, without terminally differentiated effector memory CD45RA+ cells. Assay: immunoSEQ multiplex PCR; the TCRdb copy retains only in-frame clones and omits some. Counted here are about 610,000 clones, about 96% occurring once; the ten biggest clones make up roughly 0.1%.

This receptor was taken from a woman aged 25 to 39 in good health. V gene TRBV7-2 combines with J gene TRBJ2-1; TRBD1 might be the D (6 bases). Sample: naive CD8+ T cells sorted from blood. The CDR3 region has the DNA TGTGCCAGCAGCGACCCCAGGGACATTCCGTACAATGAGCAGTTCTTC. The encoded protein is CASSDPRDIPYNEQFF.